The entry below describes one T cell receptor beta chain. The antigen is undetermined. The record originates from a study of cytomegalovirus exposure and HLA in healthy donors. Germline-derived CDR1 and CDR2 are SGHDT and YYEEEE. Trimming pared 4 bases from V and 0 bases from J, leaving 20 bases between. The CDR3 consists of 17 residues. Study findings and constraints: A later analysis linked a missense DCLRE1C variant to TCR beta V- and J-gene trimming. There were 164 TCR beta chains listed as cytomegalovirus-associated. Later analysis showed most CMV-associated TCR beta chains appearing HLA-restricted.

60 Vbeta and 13 Jbeta primers were used in PCR. Using immunoSEQ multiplex PCR, the repertoire was profiled, and TCRdb retains in-frame clones only, with some absent. This sample carries some 120,000 clones, less than 85% of them seen once, and the ten largest clones take 0.95% to 1.5%. The sample taken for sequencing was PBMCs. The clonotype comes from a female donor in good health and CMV-seronegative. The chain uses TRBV5-6 and TRBJ2-7; a possible D gene is TRBD2 (5 bases). In DNA, the CDR3 is TGTGCCAGCAGCCAATACCACCGCACTACTAGCTCCTACGAGCAGTACTTC. Its translation: CASSQYHRTTSSYEQYF.